These 5 T cell receptor beta chains were sequenced from one sample in a study of T and B cells in COVID-19 patients. BIOMED2 TRB-A/B primer pools were used in multiplex TRB PCR. MiXCR, applied by TCRdb to the multiplex PCR reads, yields one record per CDR3 protein. The repertoire holds fewer than 9,500 distinct CDR3 sequences, with around 27% as singletons. From blood, about 220-500 ng of genomic DNA served as TRB template. Sequencing was done on a sample of blood. These receptors were taken from a human donor who had recovered from COVID-19.

The rearrangement joins TRBV6-2 or TRBV6-3 to TRBJ2-7; 10 bases line up with TRBD1. This CDR3 contains 14 residues. The ends lost 6 bases at V and 4 bases at J; junction bases unmatched: 6. Germline CDR1 MNHEY, CDR2 SVGEGT. In DNA, the CDR3 is TGTGCCAGCAGAGGACAGGGGGGACGGTACGAGCAGTACTTC. This gives the protein CASRGQGGRYEQYF.

The J gene is TRBJ1-5, the V gene TRBV11-2; tentative D call: TRBD1 (5 bases). V was clipped by 6 bases and J by 6 bases, with 18 bases between them. The length of the CDR3 is 15 residues. The germline V gene encodes CDR1 SGHAT and CDR2 FQNNGV. CDR3 in amino acids: CASSRDFGDGQPQHF. The CDR3 region has the DNA TGTGCCAGCAGTCGGGACTTCGGTGATGGTCAGCCCCAGCATTTT.

This clonotype has a count of ten or more. CDR3 DNA sequence: TGTGCCAGCAGCTTGCGAGGTGCGGGGGCCAACGTCCTGACTTTC. Translation gives CASSLRGAGANVLTF. The chain has TRBV5-4 and TRBJ2-6; D is ambiguous. V was pared by 1 base and J by 4 bases, with 9 bases between. CDR3 length: 15 residues. Germline V gene lookup returns CDR1 SGHNT and CDR2 YYREEE (reference sequence).

V usage is TRBV24-1 and J usage is TRBJ1-1, with 7 nucleotides matching TRBD1. Germline assignment: CDR1 KGHDR and CDR2 SFDVKD. The CDR3 is made up of 13 amino acids. V gave up 8 bases and J gave up 2 bases; unmatched junction bases: 4. CDR3 in amino acids: CATNNRGNTEAFF. The CDR3 coding sequence is TGTGCCACCAACAACAGGGGAAACACTGAAGCTTTCTTT.

This clonotype was picked up a small number of times. The chain combines TRBV6-2 or TRBV6-3 with TRBJ1-6; tentative D call: TRBD1 (6 bases). Per the germline V gene, CDR1 is MNHEY and CDR2 is SVGEGT. This CDR3 comprises 15 residues. Trimming removed 7 bases from V and 0 bases from J, with 10 bases in between. CDR3 coding DNA: TGTGCCAGCACCCAGGGGAGCTCCTATAATTCACCCCTCCACTTT. Its protein is CASTQGSSYNSPLHF.